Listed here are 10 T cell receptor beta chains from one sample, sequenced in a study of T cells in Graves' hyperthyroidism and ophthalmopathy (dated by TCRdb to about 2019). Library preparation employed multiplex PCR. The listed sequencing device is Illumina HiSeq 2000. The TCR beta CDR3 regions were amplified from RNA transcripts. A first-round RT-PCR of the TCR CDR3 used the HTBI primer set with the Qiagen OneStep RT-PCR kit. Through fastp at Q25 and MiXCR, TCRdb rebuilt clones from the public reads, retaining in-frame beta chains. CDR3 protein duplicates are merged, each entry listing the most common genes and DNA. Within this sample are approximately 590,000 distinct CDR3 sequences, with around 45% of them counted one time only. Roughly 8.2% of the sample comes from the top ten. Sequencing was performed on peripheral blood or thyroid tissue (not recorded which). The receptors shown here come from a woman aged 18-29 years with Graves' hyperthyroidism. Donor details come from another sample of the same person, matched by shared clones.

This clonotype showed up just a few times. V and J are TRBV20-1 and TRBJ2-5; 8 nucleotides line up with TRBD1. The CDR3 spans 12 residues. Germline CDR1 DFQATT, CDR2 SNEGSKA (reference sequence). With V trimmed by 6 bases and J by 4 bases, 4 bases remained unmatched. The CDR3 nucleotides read TGCAGTGCGGGCAGGGGGCCAGAGACCCAGTACTTC. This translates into CSAGRGPETQYF.

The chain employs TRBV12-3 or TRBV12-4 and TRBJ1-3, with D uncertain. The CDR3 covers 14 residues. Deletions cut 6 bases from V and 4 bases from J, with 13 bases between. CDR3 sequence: CASRMRVGGNTIYF. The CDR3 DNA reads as TGTGCCAGCAGGATGAGGGTTGGCGGAAACACCATATATTTT.

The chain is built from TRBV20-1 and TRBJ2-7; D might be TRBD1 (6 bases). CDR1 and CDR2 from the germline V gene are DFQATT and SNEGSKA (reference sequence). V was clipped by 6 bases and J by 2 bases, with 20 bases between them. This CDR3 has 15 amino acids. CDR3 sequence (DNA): TGCAGTGCCATCCCCGACAGGAACAAACCCTACGAGCAGTACTTC. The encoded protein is CSAIPDRNKPYEQYF.

CDR3: CSARLAGVEQYF. Here the CDR3 DNA reads TGCAGTGCTAGACTAGCGGGAGTCGAGCAGTACTTC. The chain combines TRBV20-1 with TRBJ2-7; 10 bases fit TRBD2. From germline, CDR1 is DFQATT and CDR2 SNEGSKA (reference sequence). With V trimmed by 2 bases and J by 6 bases, 1 base remained unmatched. The CDR3 runs 12 residues.

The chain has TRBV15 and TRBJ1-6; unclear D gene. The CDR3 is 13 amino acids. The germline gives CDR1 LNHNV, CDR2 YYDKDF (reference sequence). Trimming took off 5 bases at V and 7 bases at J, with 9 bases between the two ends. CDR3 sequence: CATSRAVNSPLHF. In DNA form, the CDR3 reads TGTGCCACCAGCCGAGCGGTAAATTCACCCCTCCACTTT. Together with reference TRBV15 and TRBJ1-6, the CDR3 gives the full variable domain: DAMVIQNPRYQVTQFGKPVTLSCSQTLNHNVMYWYQQKSSQAPKLLFHYYDKDFNNEADTPDNFQSRRPNTSFCFLDIRSPGLGDTAMYLCATSRAVNSPLHFGNGTRLTVT.

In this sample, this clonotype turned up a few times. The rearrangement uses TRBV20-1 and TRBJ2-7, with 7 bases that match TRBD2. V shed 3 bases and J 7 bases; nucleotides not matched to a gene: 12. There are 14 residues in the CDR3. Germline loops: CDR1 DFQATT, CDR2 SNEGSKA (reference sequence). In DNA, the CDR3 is TGCAGTGCTAGCGGGCTAGCGGAGCCCGGAGAGCAGTACTTC. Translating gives CSASGLAEPGEQYF.

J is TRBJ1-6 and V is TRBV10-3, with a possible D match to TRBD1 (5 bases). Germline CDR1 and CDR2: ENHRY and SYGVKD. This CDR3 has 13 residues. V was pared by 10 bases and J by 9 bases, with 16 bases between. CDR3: CASRNLGLSPLHF. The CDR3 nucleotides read TGTGCCAGCAGAAACCTGGGACTTTCACCCCTCCACTTT.

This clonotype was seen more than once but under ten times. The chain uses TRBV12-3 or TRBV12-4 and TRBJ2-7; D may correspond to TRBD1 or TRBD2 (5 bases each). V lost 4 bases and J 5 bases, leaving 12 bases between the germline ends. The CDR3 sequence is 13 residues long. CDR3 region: CASSWDPFDEQYF. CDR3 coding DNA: TGTGCCAGCAGTTGGGACCCGTTCGACGAGCAGTACTTC.

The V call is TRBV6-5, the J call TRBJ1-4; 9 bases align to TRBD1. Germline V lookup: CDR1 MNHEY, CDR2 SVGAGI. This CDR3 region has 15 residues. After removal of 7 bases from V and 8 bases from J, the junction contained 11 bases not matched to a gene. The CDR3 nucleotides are TGTGCCAGCATCGGAATGAGGACAGGGGACGAAAAACTGTTTTTT. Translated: CASIGMRTGDEKLFF.

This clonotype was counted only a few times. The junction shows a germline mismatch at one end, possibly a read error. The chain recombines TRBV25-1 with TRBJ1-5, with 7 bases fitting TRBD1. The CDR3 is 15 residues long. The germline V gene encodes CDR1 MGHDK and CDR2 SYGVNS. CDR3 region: CTSRDQGDSNQPQHF. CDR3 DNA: TGTACCAGCAGAGATCAGGGGGATAGCAATCAGCCCCAGCATTTT.